These T cell receptor beta chains were read from a single sample in a study of early T cells in non-severe SARS-CoV-2 infection. In TCRdb, the 5' RACE reads were re-called with MiXCR into one record per CDR3 protein. The table includes 65,000 to 80,000 distinct CDR3 sequences, 13% detected once. Sequencing was performed on whole blood. These receptor sequences come from an adult who was a healthcare worker with PCR-confirmed SARS-CoV-2 infection or an uninfected control (not recorded which). The CDR3 runs from the conserved cysteine through the conserved F or W. A D gene is named only where the DNA matches it firmly. Size is omitted from some rows. Given values are once, few, many or a class for expanded clones.

TRBD2	TRBV28	TRBJ2-7	-	TGTGCCAGTAGACTAGCGGGAGTTGTCTACGAGCAGTACTTC	CASRLAGVVYEQYF
-	TRBV14	TRBJ1-4	-	TGTGCCAGCAGCTTATCGAGACGGGCTAATGAAAAACTGTTTTTT	CASSLSRRANEKLFF
TRBD1	TRBV29-1	TRBJ2-7	few	TGCAGCGTTGGACAGGGGAGCTCCTACGAGCAGTACTTC	CSVGQGSSYEQYF
-	TRBV4-3	TRBJ2-1	-	TGCGCCAGCAGCCGTACTAGTTTCTCCTACAATGAGCAGTTCTTC	CASSRTSFSYNEQFF
-	TRBV7-9	TRBJ1-2	many	TGTGCCAGCAGCCCGGGCGTCCTGGGGCAGAACTATGGCTACACCTTC	CASSPGVLGQNYGYTF
-	TRBV6-5	TRBJ2-5	many	TGTGCCAGCAGTTACTCCGGAGAGCAAGAGACCCAGTACTTC	CASSYSGEQETQYF
-	TRBV28	TRBJ2-7	many	TGTGCCAGCAGTTTAGTGGGGGGTAGCTCCTACGAGCAGTACTTC	CASSLVGGSSYEQYF
TRBD2	TRBV15	TRBJ2-1	many	TGTGCCACCAGAGCCGGGACTAGCTCCTACAATGAGCAGTTCTTC	CATRAGTSSYNEQFF
-	TRBV29-1	TRBJ1-3	few	TGCAGCGTTGAAGATCTGCATTTCTCTGGAAACACCATATATTTT	CSVEDLHFSGNTIYF
-	TRBV29-1	TRBJ2-7	few	TGCAGCGTGGGGGGGCAGTACGAGCAGTACTTC	CSVGGQYEQYF
TRBD2	TRBV7-2	TRBJ2-1	few	TGTGCCAGCAGCTCGGGGACTAGCGCATACAATGAGCAGTTCTTC	CASSSGTSAYNEQFF
-	TRBV12-3/TRBV12-4	TRBJ2-5	many	TGTGCCAGCAGTTCCCAACAGGGCCTCATTAAAGAGACCCAGTACTTC	CASSSQQGLIKETQYF
-	TRBV9	TRBJ2-5	few	TGTGCCAGCAGCGTGGAGACAGGCGGGGGAGAGACCCAGTACTTC	CASSVETGGGETQYF
-	TRBV27	TRBJ1-5	-	TGTGCCAGCAGTTTCGCGGGGGCCAGCAATCAGCCCCAGCATTTT	CASSFAGASNQPQHF
TRBD1	TRBV12-3/TRBV12-4	TRBJ1-1	-	TGTGCCAGCAGTTTATCCCCGGGACAGAAGAACACTGAAGCTTTCTTT	CASSLSPGQKNTEAFF
-	TRBV7-9	TRBJ2-7	few	TGTGCCAGCAGCTTGGGTTTAACCGGCGACTACGAGCAGTACTTC	CASSLGLTGDYEQYF
TRBD2	TRBV7-8	TRBJ2-7	-	TGTGCCAGCAGCGTAAACCCAGCGGGGGCCAGCTCCTACGAGCAGTACTTC	CASSVNPAGASSYEQYF
TRBD1	TRBV27	TRBJ2-5	few	TGTGCCAGCAGTACCGGGACAGGGAGGGAGACCCAGTACTTC	CASSTGTGRETQYF
TRBD1	TRBV6-2/TRBV6-3	TRBJ2-7	many	TGTGCCAGCAGTCCCCCGGGACAGGGTATGAACGAGCAGTACTTC	CASSPPGQGMNEQYF
-	TRBV9	TRBJ2-4	many	TGTGCCAGCAGCGTCGGAGGGTCGGCCAAAAACATTCAGTACTTC	CASSVGGSAKNIQYF
-	TRBV14	TRBJ2-1	many	TGTGCCAGCAGCCAAGATATTTCGTCTAGACCCAATGAGCAGTTCTTC	CASSQDISSRPNEQFF
TRBD2	TRBV19	TRBJ2-1	many	TGTGCCAGTAGTACGGGTGGGACTAGCGGGGGCTATGAGCAGTTCTTC	CASSTGGTSGGYEQFF
-	TRBV4-3	TRBJ2-5	many	TGCGCCAGCAGCCAAGACTCCCAGAGGGAGACCCAGTACTTC	CASSQDSQRETQYF
-	TRBV12-3/TRBV12-4	TRBJ2-7	many	TGTGCCAGCAGCCTCCGGGACATGGGCCACGAGCAGTACTTC	CASSLRDMGHEQYF